This TCR beta chain was captured in a study of siplizumab effects on memory and regulatory T cells. About this clone itself: What it binds is unknown.

Study-wide points: The drug siplizumab significantly decreased the alloreactive sequences that could be traced to unstimulated CD4+ memory cells.

Per the germline V gene, CDR1 is SGHVS and CDR2 is FQNEAQ. The CDR3 has 15 amino acids. V was shortened by 4 bases and J by 2 bases, with 15 bases between the two germline ends. The repertoire was sequenced with immunoSEQ multiplex PCR; TCRdb's copy has only in-frame clones and lacks some. Of fewer than 60,000 clones detected, over 90% appear once; the ten largest clones hold more than 15%. The chain links TRBV7-8 to TRBJ2-7, with D possibly being TRBD1 (6 bases). This receptor was identified in a human donor in good health. Sequencing was done on a sample of CD8+ T cells sorted from blood. CDR3 nucleotide sequence: TGTGCCAGCAGCTCAGACAGGTCCTTCACCTACGAGCAGTACTTC. Its translation: CASSSDRSFTYEQYF.